Listed below are T cell receptor beta chains from one sample, sequenced in a study of PD-1 blockade in classical Hodgkin lymphoma. Repertoires were generated with immunoSEQ multiplex PCR, while TCRdb's copy carries only in-frame clones and drops some. The table includes 25,000 to 35,000 clones, approximately 70% detected once. The input for sequencing was peripheral blood mononuclear cells (PBMCs), taken before the second cycle of nivolumab. These receptors came from a human donor with classical Hodgkin lymphoma. Both conserved end residues are part of each CDR3. Each record gives: clone size, V gene, CDR3 protein. The size of a clone is reported for some rows only, either as once, few or many, or as a class for expanded clones.

abundance: few
v_gene: TRBV29-1
CDR3aa: CSAERQDGNTIYF

abundance: NA
v_gene: TRBV20-1
CDR3aa: CSARVTTAFF

abundance: NA
v_gene: TRBV7-6
CDR3aa: CASSLGTPNTEAFF

abundance: NA
v_gene: TRBV29-1
CDR3aa: CSVRLFLETQYF

abundance: many
v_gene: TRBV29-1
CDR3aa: CSVTYGPQETQYF

abundance: NA
v_gene: TRBV19
CDR3aa: CASSPGYNYGYTF

abundance: NA
v_gene: TRBV28
CDR3aa: CASSPGGLSYNEQFF

abundance: once
v_gene: TRBV4-1
CDR3aa: CASSQEIAARTDTQYF

abundance: NA
v_gene: TRBV5-1
CDR3aa: CASSPDINLNTEAFF

abundance: NA
v_gene: TRBV5-4
CDR3aa: CASSQDRGTYGYTF

abundance: few
v_gene: TRBV7-2
CDR3aa: CASSEPGHIIYYGYTF

abundance: NA
v_gene: TRBV18
CDR3aa: CASSLSGRDGVSGNTIYF

abundance: NA
v_gene: TRBV7-9
CDR3aa: CASSRYGQGNTDTQYF

abundance: NA
v_gene: TRBV6-4
CDR3aa: CASSEFQGDYGYTF

abundance: few
v_gene: TRBV19
CDR3aa: CASSIRTGHQPQHF

abundance: NA
v_gene: TRBV30
CDR3aa: CAWSADRGFAEKLFF

abundance: NA
v_gene: TRBV28
CDR3aa: CASSFFGIIAKNIQYF

abundance: once
v_gene: TRBV9
CDR3aa: CASSFQGSASNEKLFF

abundance: NA
v_gene: TRBV18
CDR3aa: CASSPRRGGQTQYF

abundance: many
v_gene: TRBV2
CDR3aa: CASRVDTGELFF